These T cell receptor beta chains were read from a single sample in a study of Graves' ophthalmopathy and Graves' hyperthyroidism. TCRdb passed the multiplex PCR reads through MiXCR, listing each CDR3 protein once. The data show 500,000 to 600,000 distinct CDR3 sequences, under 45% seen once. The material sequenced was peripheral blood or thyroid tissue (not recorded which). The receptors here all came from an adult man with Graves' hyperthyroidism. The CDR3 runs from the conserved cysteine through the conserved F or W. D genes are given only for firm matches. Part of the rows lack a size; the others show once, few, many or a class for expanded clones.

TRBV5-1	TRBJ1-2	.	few	TGCGCCAGCAGCTTGGCGAACAGGGATCATGGCTACACCTTC	CASSLANRDHGYTF
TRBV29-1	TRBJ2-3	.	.	TGCAGCGTTGAAGTTCAGAGTGGGGATACGCAGTATTTT	CSVEVQSGDTQYF
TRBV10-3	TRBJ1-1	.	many	TGTGCCATCAGTGATGCCACAGTCTCCAACACTGAAGCTTTCTTT	CAISDATVSNTEAFF
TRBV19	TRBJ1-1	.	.	TGTGCCAGTAGCACCGGATCCCCAGCGAACACTGAAGCTTTCTTT	CASSTGSPANTEAFF
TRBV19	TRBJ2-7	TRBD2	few	TGTGCCAGTAGTCCGTCAGGACTAGCGGGATTCTACGAGCAGTACTTC	CASSPSGLAGFYEQYF
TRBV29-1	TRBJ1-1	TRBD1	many	TGCAGCGTTCGACAGGGGTCGGGAGGGGCTTTCTTT	CSVRQGSGGAFF
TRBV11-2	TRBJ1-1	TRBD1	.	TGTGCCAGCAGCTTAGCGGCCAGGGGGGACACTGAAGCTTTCTTT	CASSLAARGDTEAFF
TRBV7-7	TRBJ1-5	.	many	TGTGTTGCGTGGTGGGGGACGAATCAGCCCCAGCATTTT	CVAWWGTNQPQHF
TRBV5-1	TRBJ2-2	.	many	TGCGCCAGCAGCACGAGGGCCGGGGAGCTGTTTTTT	CASSTRAGELFF
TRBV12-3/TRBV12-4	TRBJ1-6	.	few	TGTGCCAGCAGTCCTTATGCGCTGGCCGGGGCAAGCTCCTATAATTCACCCCTCCACTTT	CASSPYALAGASSYNSPLHF
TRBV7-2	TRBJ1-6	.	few	TGTGCCAGCAGCTTAATCGTGAGCTCCTATAATTCACCCCTCCACTTT	CASSLIVSSYNSPLHF
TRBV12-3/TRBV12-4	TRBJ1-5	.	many	TGTGCCAGCAGTGCGGGGAGGAGCAATCAGCCCCAGCATTTT	CASSAGRSNQPQHF
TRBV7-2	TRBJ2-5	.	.	TGTGCCAGCAGCTTAGCGTTGGGGCCGGCAGAGACCCAGTACTTC	CASSLALGPAETQYF
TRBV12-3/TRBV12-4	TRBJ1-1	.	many	TGTGCCAGCAGTTTTGGGGGCCCTGAAGCTTTCTTT	CASSFGGPEAFF
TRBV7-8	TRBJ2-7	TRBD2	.	TGTGCCAGCAGCTTAGGTCCTAGCGGGAAGTACAATGAGCAGTACTTC	CASSLGPSGKYNEQYF
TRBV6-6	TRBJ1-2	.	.	TGTGCCAGCAGTGAAGCGAGATATGGCTACACCTTC	CASSEARYGYTF
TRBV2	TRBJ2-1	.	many	TGTGCCAGCAGACAGGGGCGACTAGCGCGTCATGAGCAGTTCTTC	CASRQGRLARHEQFF
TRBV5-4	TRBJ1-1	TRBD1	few	TGTGCCAGCAGCTTGGACCACAGGGGGGTAGCTTTCTTT	CASSLDHRGVAFF
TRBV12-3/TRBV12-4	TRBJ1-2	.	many	TGTGCCAGCAGCAAGACAGGTTATGGCTACACCTTC	CASSKTGYGYTF